Listed below are T cell receptor beta chains from one sample, sequenced in a study of blood T cell repertoires in COVID-19. TCRdb's table, derived via immunoSEQ multiplex PCR, lists solely in-frame clones and lacks some. The sample includes some 400,000 clones, about 89% of them seen just once. What was sequenced was PBMCs or T cells enriched from blood (not recorded which). The receptor set was obtained from a middle-aged woman who had been exposed to COVID-19. Both conserved end residues are part of each CDR3. The D gene is left open where the match is weak. A clone size is listed for some rows: how often the clone was seen (once, few, many), or a class if it is expanded.

clone_size: once
d_call: -
v_call: TRBV5-1
j_call: TRBJ1-2
cdr3_nt: TGCGCCAGCAGCTCCCAGGGACTAATCTACACCTTC
cdr3_aa: CASSSQGLIYTF

clone_size: -
d_call: -
v_call: TRBV2
j_call: TRBJ1-1
cdr3_nt: TGTGCCAGCAGTATTAGACAGAACACTGAAGCTTTCTTT
cdr3_aa: CASSIRQNTEAFF

clone_size: -
d_call: -
v_call: TRBV27
j_call: TRBJ1-2
cdr3_nt: TGTGCCAGCAGGCTAACAGGGAACTATGGCTACACCTTC
cdr3_aa: CASRLTGNYGYTF

clone_size: -
d_call: -
v_call: TRBV18
j_call: TRBJ1-1
cdr3_nt: TGTGCCAGCTCACCAAATCCGGGTACTGAAGCTTTCTTT
cdr3_aa: CASSPNPGTEAFF

clone_size: -
d_call: TRBD1
v_call: TRBV11-3
j_call: TRBJ2-6
cdr3_nt: TGTGCCAGCAGTCCCGGGACAGGACCCTCTGGGGCCAACGTCCTGACTTTC
cdr3_aa: CASSPGTGPSGANVLTF

clone_size: -
d_call: TRBD1
v_call: TRBV29-1
j_call: TRBJ2-3
cdr3_nt: TGCAGCGTGGCCAGGACAGGGAGCACAGATACGCAGTATTTT
cdr3_aa: CSVARTGSTDTQYF

clone_size: -
d_call: -
v_call: TRBV19
j_call: TRBJ1-5
cdr3_nt: TGTGCCAGTAGTCCCCCGACACCACAGCCCCAGCATTTT
cdr3_aa: CASSPPTPQPQHF

clone_size: -
d_call: TRBD1
v_call: TRBV18
j_call: TRBJ1-5
cdr3_nt: TGTGCCAGCTCAGAGGGACAGGAAGGGCCCCAGCATTTT
cdr3_aa: CASSEGQEGPQHF

clone_size: -
d_call: -
v_call: TRBV27
j_call: TRBJ1-5
cdr3_nt: TGTGCCAGCAGTTTATATCCCGCGAGAAGCAATCAGCCCCAGCATTTT
cdr3_aa: CASSLYPARSNQPQHF

clone_size: -
d_call: -
v_call: TRBV19
j_call: TRBJ1-1
cdr3_nt: TGTGCCAGTAGTATATCCCCGGGAGCTCTGAACACTGAAGCTTTCTTT
cdr3_aa: CASSISPGALNTEAFF

clone_size: once
d_call: TRBD1
v_call: TRBV5-6
j_call: TRBJ2-2
cdr3_nt: TGTGCCAGCAGCTTGCAGGGGGTTAATACCGGGGAGCTGTTTTTT
cdr3_aa: CASSLQGVNTGELFF

clone_size: -
d_call: -
v_call: TRBV24-1
j_call: TRBJ2-4
cdr3_nt: TGTGCCACCAGTGATTTGGGACAGATAGCCAAAAACATTCAGTACTTC
cdr3_aa: CATSDLGQIAKNIQYF

clone_size: -
d_call: -
v_call: TRBV4-3
j_call: TRBJ2-5
cdr3_nt: TGCGCCAGCAGCCAAAACGGACAGAGGGGAGAGACCCAGTACTTC
cdr3_aa: CASSQNGQRGETQYF

clone_size: -
d_call: -
v_call: TRBV4-1
j_call: TRBJ1-2
cdr3_nt: TGCGCCAGCAGCCAAGTCCTGGGCTTCAACTATGGCTACACCTTC
cdr3_aa: CASSQVLGFNYGYTF

clone_size: once
d_call: TRBD1
v_call: TRBV30
j_call: TRBJ1-2
cdr3_nt: TGTGCCGGGGCGACAGGGGGAAGTGGCTACACCTTC
cdr3_aa: CAGATGGSGYTF

clone_size: -
d_call: -
v_call: TRBV4-3
j_call: TRBJ1-2
cdr3_nt: TGCGCCAGCAGCCAAGAGGCGGCCATTGGATCGGGGTCAGCGCGTTGGGGCTACACCTTC
cdr3_aa: CASSQEAAIGSGSARWGYTF

clone_size: -
d_call: -
v_call: TRBV11-3
j_call: TRBJ1-2
cdr3_nt: TGTGCCAGCAGCTACCCCGGGGGGTATGGCTACACCTTC
cdr3_aa: CASSYPGGYGYTF

clone_size: -
d_call: -
v_call: TRBV13
j_call: TRBJ2-6
cdr3_nt: TGTGCCAGCAGCCCAAGAGACAGTTACTCTGGGGCCAACGTCCTGACTTTC
cdr3_aa: CASSPRDSYSGANVLTF

clone_size: -
d_call: TRBD2
v_call: TRBV5-6
j_call: TRBJ2-2
cdr3_nt: TGTGCCAGCAGACCTTCCCCTAGCGGGAGACCGTCAGGGCTGTTTTTT
cdr3_aa: CASRPSPSGRPSGLFF

clone_size: -
d_call: TRBD1
v_call: TRBV7-2
j_call: TRBJ1-1
cdr3_nt: TGTGCCAGCAGCCTAACCGGGACAGCGAACACTGAAGCTTTCTTT
cdr3_aa: CASSLTGTANTEAFF

clone_size: -
d_call: -
v_call: TRBV6-5
j_call: TRBJ1-1
cdr3_nt: TGTGCCAGCAGGACAGTTAACACTGAAGCTTTCTTT
cdr3_aa: CASRTVNTEAFF

clone_size: -
d_call: TRBD1
v_call: TRBV5-1
j_call: TRBJ1-2
cdr3_nt: TGCGCCAGCAGCCCCGGACAGGGGGATGGCTACACCTTC
cdr3_aa: CASSPGQGDGYTF

clone_size: -
d_call: TRBD1
v_call: TRBV27
j_call: TRBJ1-1
cdr3_nt: TGTGCCAGCAGTGTAGGGACAGGGGGGGCCACTGAAGCTTTCTTT
cdr3_aa: CASSVGTGGATEAFF

clone_size: -
d_call: TRBD1
v_call: TRBV9
j_call: TRBJ1-2
cdr3_nt: TGTGCCAGCAGCGTAGAGGGGGCTTCCTATGGCTACACCTTC
cdr3_aa: CASSVEGASYGYTF

clone_size: -
d_call: TRBD1
v_call: TRBV2
j_call: TRBJ1-6
cdr3_nt: TGTGCCAGCAGTCCCTCCGGGACAGGGAGGGCGATGCGTTCACCCCTCCACTTT
cdr3_aa: CASSPSGTGRAMRSPLHF

clone_size: -
d_call: -
v_call: TRBV27
j_call: TRBJ2-7
cdr3_nt: TGTGCCAGCCAGGCAACAGGGTCTCACTACTACGAGCAGTACTTC
cdr3_aa: CASQATGSHYYEQYF

clone_size: few
d_call: -
v_call: TRBV7-2
j_call: TRBJ1-2
cdr3_nt: TGTGCCAGCAGCTTAGTGGCCAGTAACTATGGCTACACCTTC
cdr3_aa: CASSLVASNYGYTF

clone_size: -
d_call: -
v_call: TRBV6-5
j_call: TRBJ1-5
cdr3_nt: TGTGCCAGCAGTTACGACATATATAGCAATCAGCCCCAGCATTTT
cdr3_aa: CASSYDIYSNQPQHF

clone_size: -
d_call: -
v_call: TRBV2
j_call: TRBJ1-5
cdr3_nt: TGTGCCAGCAGGGCGGGGCAGAACAATCAGCCCCAGCATTTT
cdr3_aa: CASRAGQNNQPQHF

clone_size: -
d_call: -
v_call: TRBV30
j_call: TRBJ2-5
cdr3_nt: TGTGCCTGGAGTAGGGGCAGGCAAGAGACCCAGTACTTC
cdr3_aa: CAWSRGRQETQYF

clone_size: -
d_call: TRBD2
v_call: TRBV10-3
j_call: TRBJ2-1
cdr3_nt: TGTGCCATCAGTGTAGGACTAGCGGGAGGGCCTTCCTACAATGAGCAGTTCTTC
cdr3_aa: CAISVGLAGGPSYNEQFF

clone_size: few
d_call: -
v_call: TRBV21-1
j_call: TRBJ1-6
cdr3_nt: TGTGCCAGCAGACTACCGACAGGGAAAGGTAATTCACCCCTCCACTTT
cdr3_aa: CASRLPTGKGNSPLHF

clone_size: -
d_call: TRBD1
v_call: TRBV27
j_call: TRBJ2-7
cdr3_nt: TGTGCCAGCAGTCAGGGACAGGGTATCTACGAGCAGTACTTC
cdr3_aa: CASSQGQGIYEQYF

clone_size: -
d_call: -
v_call: TRBV7-8
j_call: TRBJ2-7
cdr3_nt: TGTGCCAGCAGCTTACGGACAGATCCACCCGGTGACGAGCAGTACTTC
cdr3_aa: CASSLRTDPPGDEQYF

clone_size: few
d_call: -
v_call: TRBV19
j_call: TRBJ2-2
cdr3_nt: TGTGCCAGTACCGACTCCAGGAGGCACACCGGGGAGCTGTTTTTT
cdr3_aa: CASTDSRRHTGELFF

clone_size: -
d_call: -
v_call: TRBV5-1
j_call: TRBJ1-3
cdr3_nt: TGCGCCAGCAGCACATACTCTGGAAACACCATATATTTT
cdr3_aa: CASSTYSGNTIYF

clone_size: once
d_call: TRBD1
v_call: TRBV5-1
j_call: TRBJ2-7
cdr3_nt: TGCGCCAGCAGCACACGACAGGGGGCCTACGAGCAGTACTTC
cdr3_aa: CASSTRQGAYEQYF

clone_size: -
d_call: TRBD1
v_call: TRBV7-8
j_call: TRBJ2-7
cdr3_nt: TGTGCCAGCAGCTCTTTTACAGGGGGATCATCCTACGAGCAGTACTTC
cdr3_aa: CASSSFTGGSSYEQYF

clone_size: -
d_call: TRBD1
v_call: TRBV19
j_call: TRBJ1-2
cdr3_nt: TGTGCCAGTACCCTACAGGGACAGGGGGCAGGTGGCTACACCTTC
cdr3_aa: CASTLQGQGAGGYTF

clone_size: -
d_call: -
v_call: TRBV7-9
j_call: TRBJ2-1
cdr3_nt: TGTGCCAGCAGCTTAGATAATGGAGGGGCTTACAATGAGCAGTTCTTC
cdr3_aa: CASSLDNGGAYNEQFF

clone_size: once
d_call: -
v_call: TRBV30
j_call: TRBJ2-1
cdr3_nt: TGTGCCTGGAGTCCCCAGTACAATGAGCAGTTCTTC
cdr3_aa: CAWSPQYNEQFF

clone_size: -
d_call: -
v_call: TRBV3-1/TRBV3-2
j_call: TRBJ1-1
cdr3_nt: TGTGCCAGCAGCCGGCCATGGGGGCCTCGACCGGACAGCGCTGAAGCTTTCTTT
cdr3_aa: CASSRPWGPRPDSAEAFF

clone_size: once
d_call: -
v_call: TRBV2
j_call: TRBJ1-3
cdr3_nt: TGTGCCAGCAATAACCGAGGCAGAGGAAACACCATATATTTT
cdr3_aa: CASNNRGRGNTIYF

clone_size: -
d_call: TRBD1
v_call: TRBV2
j_call: TRBJ2-2
cdr3_nt: TGTGCCACCCGACAGGGGGGGGCCGGGGAGCTGTTTTTT
cdr3_aa: CATRQGGAGELFF

clone_size: -
d_call: -
v_call: TRBV2
j_call: TRBJ2-5
cdr3_nt: TGTGCCAGCAGTGCACAGGGCTACCAAGAGACCCAGTACTTC
cdr3_aa: CASSAQGYQETQYF

clone_size: -
d_call: -
v_call: TRBV19
j_call: TRBJ1-3
cdr3_nt: TGTGCCAGTAGTATTGGCAGGGGAGAAAACACCATATATTTT
cdr3_aa: CASSIGRGENTIYF

clone_size: -
d_call: -
v_call: TRBV10-2
j_call: TRBJ1-1
cdr3_nt: TGCGCCAGCAGTGAAGTCCGGGGGACTGAAGCTTTCTTT
cdr3_aa: CASSEVRGTEAFF

clone_size: -
d_call: -
v_call: TRBV27
j_call: TRBJ2-3
cdr3_nt: TGTGCCAGCAGTCCTTTGAGAGGCGATCATCAGTATTTT
cdr3_aa: CASSPLRGDHQYF

clone_size: -
d_call: TRBD2
v_call: TRBV12-5
j_call: TRBJ2-1
cdr3_nt: TGTGCTAGTGGTCGGACTAGCGGGGGGAATGAGCAGTTCTTC
cdr3_aa: CASGRTSGGNEQFF

clone_size: -
d_call: -
v_call: TRBV29-1
j_call: TRBJ2-3
cdr3_nt: TGCAGTATCCGTATGGGCGCAGATACGCAGTATTTT
cdr3_aa: CSIRMGADTQYF

clone_size: once
d_call: TRBD2
v_call: TRBV7-3
j_call: TRBJ2-2
cdr3_nt: TGTGCCAGCGGACCTAGCGGCACCGGGGAGCTGTTTTTT
cdr3_aa: CASGPSGTGELFF

clone_size: -
d_call: TRBD2
v_call: TRBV24-1
j_call: TRBJ2-1
cdr3_nt: TGTGCCACCAGTGACCCGTCGACTAGCGGGAGCACCTACAATGAGCAGTTCTTC
cdr3_aa: CATSDPSTSGSTYNEQFF

clone_size: -
d_call: -
v_call: TRBV15
j_call: TRBJ1-2
cdr3_nt: TGTGCCACCAGCAGAGATGGGGGAGGGAGCTATGGCTACACCTTC
cdr3_aa: CATSRDGGGSYGYTF

clone_size: -
d_call: -
v_call: TRBV5-1
j_call: TRBJ2-1
cdr3_nt: TGCGCCAGCAGTTCCGGAGAGGAGTTCAATGAGCAGTTCTTC
cdr3_aa: CASSSGEEFNEQFF